This T cell receptor (beta chain) was identified during a study of OX40 agonist ivuxolimab in advanced cancers. The table came from immunoSEQ multiplex PCR; TCRdb's copy has only in-frame clones and leaves some out. Of 20,000 or so clones detected, 60% to 80% appear once; the ten largest clones hold roughly 16%. CDR1 and CDR2 (germline): LGHNA, YSLEER. The CDR3 consists of 16 residues. The V gene lost 0 bases and the J gene lost 0 bases, with 10 bases spanning the gap. The origin of this receptor is an adult with an advanced solid tumor such as melanoma, head and neck, liver or kidney cancer. The source was CD4+ or CD8+ T cells sorted from blood, collected in a trial of the OX40 agonist ivuxolimab. The J gene is TRBJ2-3, the V gene TRBV4-3; D remains unclear. CDR3 sequence: CASSQERPSSTDTQYF. DNA of the CDR3: TGCGCCAGCAGCCAAGAGAGACCATCAAGCACAGATACGCAGTATTTT.